The 11 T cell receptor beta chains given below trace back to one sample, sequenced in a study of cytomegalovirus exposure and HLA in healthy donors. PCR primers comprised 60 Vbeta and 13 Jbeta primers. Using immunoSEQ multiplex PCR, the repertoire was profiled, and TCRdb retains in-frame clones only, with some absent. The top ten clones hold 4.5% to 7.5% of a sample with approximately 200,000 clones, approximately 80% of them seen once. The sequencing input was PBMCs. These TCRs come from a young woman in good health and CMV-seropositive.

The rearrangement links TRBV6-4 to TRBJ1-1; D is unresolved. This CDR3 is built from 13 residues. CDR1 and CDR2 (germline): MRHNA, SNTAGT. The V end lost 4 bases, the J end lost 3 bases, and 9 bases lay between the germline ends. The CDR3 coding sequence is TGTGCCAGCAGTGCAATTTTGTACACTGAAGCTTTCTTT. This translates into CASSAILYTEAFF.

The chain carries TRBV27 and TRBJ1-1; 9 bases agree with TRBD1. The CDR3 covers 15 residues. From germline, CDR1 is MNHEY and CDR2 SMNVEV (reference sequence). V shed 4 bases and J 6 bases; nucleotides not matched to a gene: 9. The CDR3 bases are TGTGCCAGCAGTTCGGGGTCTAGACAGGGGGCTGAAGCTTTCTTT. It encodes CASSSGSRQGAEAFF.

With respect to this clone: Other DNA variants within this sample encode the same CDR3. The rearrangement uses TRBV28 and TRBJ2-7, with 12 bases matching TRBD2. Germline assignment: CDR1 MDHEN and CDR2 SYDVKM. V gave up 5 bases and J gave up 4 bases; unmatched junction bases: 6. This CDR3 has 15 residues. CDR3 sequence: CASSPGLAGRYEQYF. DNA of the CDR3: TGTGCCAGCAGTCCCGGACTAGCGGGACGTTACGAGCAGTACTTC.

The chain joins TRBV9 to TRBJ1-1; TRBD1 aligns across 8 bases. This CDR3 is built from 13 residues. J was trimmed by 8 bases and V by 7 bases; bases with no gene match: 10. Germline V gene lookup returns CDR1 SGDLS and CDR2 YYNGEE. In DNA, the CDR3 is TGTGCCAGCGGGGCCGGGACAGGCCAAGAAGCTTTCTTT. It encodes CASGAGTGQEAFF.

The genes are TRBV11-2 and TRBJ2-1; no firm D call. This CDR3 comprises 14 residues. Trimming removed 5 bases at V and 0 bases at J, with 8 bases between. Germline V CDR1 and CDR2: SGHAT, FQNNGV. This chain's CDR3 is CASSKEASYNEQFF. For the CDR3, the DNA is TGTGCCAGCAGCAAAGAGGCCTCCTACAATGAGCAGTTCTTC.

The genes are TRBV19 and TRBJ1-2; maybe TRBD1 (6 bases). The ends were cut back, 3 bases at V and 3 bases at J, with 11 bases in the middle. The length of the CDR3 is 14 residues. Germline V gene data show CDR1 as LNHDA and CDR2 as SQIVND (reference sequence). In DNA form, the CDR3 reads TGTGCCAGTAGTATGAGTCCAGGGGACTATGGCTACACCTTC. Residues: CASSMSPGDYGYTF. Drawing the rest from reference TRBV19 and TRBJ1-2, the complete variable domain is DGGITQSPKYLFRKEGQNVTLSCEQNLNHDAMYWYRQDPGQGLRLIYYSQIVNDFQKGDIAEGYSVSREKKESFPLTVTSAQKNPTAFYLCASSMSPGDYGYTFGSGTRLTVV.

CDR3 amino acids: CASSLSSGGQETQYF. CDR3 nucleotide sequence: TGTGCCAGCAGCTTGTCGAGCGGGGGGCAAGAGACCCAGTACTTC. This chain uses TRBV5-4 with TRBJ2-5, with 9 bases matching TRBD2. Germline V gene data show CDR1 as SGHNT and CDR2 as YYREEE (reference sequence). The CDR3 has 15 residues. V lost 1 base, J lost 2 bases, and 3 bases stayed unmatched.

V usage is TRBV29-1 and J usage is TRBJ2-3, with a possible D match to TRBD1 (6 bases). CDR1 is SQVTM and CDR2 is ANQGSEA in the germline V gene. Trimming pared 6 bases from V and 2 bases from J, leaving 15 bases between. The CDR3 contains 14 residues. Here the CDR3 reads CSVRRDIFTDTQYF. The CDR3 DNA sequence: TGCAGCGTCCGACGGGACATCTTCACAGATACGCAGTATTTT.

This sequence joins TRBV5-1 and TRBJ2-7; D unclear. The V gene's germline CDR1 is SGHRS and CDR2 YFSETQ. The germline V and J ends were trimmed by 3 bases and 6 bases, with 16 bases remaining between them. The CDR3 is made up of 14 amino acids. CDR3 nucleotide sequence: TGCGCCAGCAGCTCCGATCTCGGTCCGCTCGAGCAGTACTTC. Translating it yields CASSSDLGPLEQYF.

This chain links TRBV2 with TRBJ2-1, with D possibly TRBD2 on 5 matching bases. Germline V gene sequence: CDR1 SNHLY, CDR2 FYNNEI. Trimming took 2 bases from V and 9 from J, leaving 17 bases between them. The CDR3 runs 15 residues. Written as DNA, the CDR3 is TGTGCCAGCAGTGAACGCCAAACACGGGCGGGTGAGCAGTTCTTC. It yields the protein CASSERQTRAGEQFF.

V gene TRBV10-1 combines with J gene TRBJ2-2, with D perhaps matching TRBD2 (5 bases). The CDR3 totals 17 residues. Trimming took off 3 bases at V and 4 bases at J, with 18 bases between the two ends. CDR1 and CDR2 (germline): WNHNN, SYGVQD (reference sequence). The CDR3 coding sequence is TGCGCCAGCAGTGATGTCCCACGGACTGCATCCACCGGGGAGCTGTTTTTT. The encoded protein is CASSDVPRTASTGELFF.